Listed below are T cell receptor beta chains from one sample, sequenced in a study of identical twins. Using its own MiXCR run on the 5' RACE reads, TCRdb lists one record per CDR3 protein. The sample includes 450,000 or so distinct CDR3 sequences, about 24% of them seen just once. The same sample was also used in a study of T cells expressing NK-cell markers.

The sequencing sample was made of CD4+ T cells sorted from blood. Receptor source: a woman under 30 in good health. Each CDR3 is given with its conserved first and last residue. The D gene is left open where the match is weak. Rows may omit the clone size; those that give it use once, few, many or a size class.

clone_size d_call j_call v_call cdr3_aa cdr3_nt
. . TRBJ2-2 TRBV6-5 CASSYTPGPNTGELFF TGTGCCAGCAGCTACACCCCGGGACCGAACACCGGGGAGCTGTTTTTT
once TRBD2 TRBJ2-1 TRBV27 CASSPTGGGEQFF TGTGCCAGCAGCCCTACTGGCGGGGGGGAGCAGTTCTTC
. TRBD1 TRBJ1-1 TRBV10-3 CAISSGGLGNTEAFF TGTGCCATCAGTTCAGGGGGCCTGGGGAACACTGAAGCTTTCTTT
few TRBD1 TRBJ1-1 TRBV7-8 CASSRIPGQGSEAFF TGTGCCAGCAGCCGAATACCGGGACAGGGCTCTGAAGCTTTCTTT
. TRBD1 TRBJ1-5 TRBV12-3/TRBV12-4 CTCSLALGTGIMGNQPQHF TGTACCTGCAGTTTAGCGCTGGGGACAGGGATTATGGGCAATCAGCCCCAGCATTTT
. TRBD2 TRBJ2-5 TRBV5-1 CASSIGTSGRRETQYF TGCGCCAGCAGCATCGGGACTAGCGGGAGGCGAGAGACCCAGTACTTC
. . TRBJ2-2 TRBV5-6 CASSFKGTANTGELFF TGTGCCAGCAGCTTTAAGGGGACCGCGAACACCGGGGAGCTGTTTTTT
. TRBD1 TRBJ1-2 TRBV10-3 CAIRAGQGTNYGYTF TGTGCCATCAGGGCGGGACAGGGGACTAACTATGGCTACACCTTC
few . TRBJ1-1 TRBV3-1 CASGARYTEAFF TGTGCCAGCGGGGCCAGGTACACTGAAGCTTTCTTT
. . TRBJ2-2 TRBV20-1 CSASRDPGELFF TGCAGTGCTAGCCGGGACCCCGGGGAGCTGTTTTTT
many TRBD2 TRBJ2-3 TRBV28 CASSLSPGLGGSTDTQYF TGTGCCAGCAGTTTATCCCCCGGACTCGGGGGGTCCACAGATACGCAGTATTTT
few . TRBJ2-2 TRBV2 CASSRATVTGELFF TGTGCCAGCAGTCGTGCCACAGTCACCGGGGAGCTGTTTTTT
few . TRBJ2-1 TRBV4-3 CASSRLMGIAFYNEQFF TGCGCCAGCAGCCGCCTGATGGGGATTGCCTTCTACAATGAGCAGTTCTTC
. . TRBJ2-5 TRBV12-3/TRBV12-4 CASSFLDPKTQYF TGTGCCAGCAGTTTTCTCGACCCGAAGACCCAGTACTTC
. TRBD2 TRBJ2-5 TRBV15 CATSRTSRETQYF TGTGCCACCAGCAGGACTAGCAGAGAGACCCAGTACTTC
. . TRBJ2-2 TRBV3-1 CASSVYGGELFF TGTGCCAGCAGCGTCTATGGCGGGGAGCTGTTTTTT
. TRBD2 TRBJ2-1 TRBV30 CAWSGLAGSGEQFF TGTGCCTGGAGTGGACTAGCGGGAAGTGGTGAGCAGTTCTTC
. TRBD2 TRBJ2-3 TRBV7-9 CASSALAGASNTQYF TGTGCCAGCAGCGCATTAGCGGGAGCGTCAAATACGCAGTATTTT
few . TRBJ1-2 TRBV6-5 CASSYLLGGQRPNYGYTF TGTGCCAGCAGTTACTTATTGGGTGGGCAGAGGCCTAACTATGGCTACACCTTC
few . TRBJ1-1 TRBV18 CASSPLQFGMNTEAFF TGTGCCAGCTCACCTTTGCAGTTTGGAATGAACACTGAAGCTTTCTTT